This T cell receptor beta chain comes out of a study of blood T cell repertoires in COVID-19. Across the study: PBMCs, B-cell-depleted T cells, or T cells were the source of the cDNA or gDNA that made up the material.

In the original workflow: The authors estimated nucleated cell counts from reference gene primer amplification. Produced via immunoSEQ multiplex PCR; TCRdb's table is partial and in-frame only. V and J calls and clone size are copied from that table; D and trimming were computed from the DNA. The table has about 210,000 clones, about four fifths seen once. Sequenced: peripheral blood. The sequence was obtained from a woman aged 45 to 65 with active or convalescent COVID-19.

The CDR3 DNA reads as TGTGCCAGCAGTTACGGGACACAACTCGGAAACACCATATATTTT. The encoded protein is CASSYGTQLGNTIYF. J is TRBJ1-3 and V is TRBV6-5; a possible D gene is TRBD1 (6 bases). Germline V gene sequence: CDR1 MNHEY, CDR2 SVGAGI. There are 15 residues in the CDR3. Trimming removed 2 bases at V and 4 bases at J, with 12 bases between.